This T cell receptor (beta chain) was identified in a study of T cells in Graves' hyperthyroidism and ophthalmopathy. Notes on the study in general: A model built on 13 V-J features separated ophthalmopathy from stable hyperthyroidism.

RNA transcripts yielded amplified TCR beta CDR3 regions. The TCR CDR3 first-round RT-PCR relied on the HTBI primer set. TCRdb re-called the multiplex PCR reads with MiXCR, one entry per CDR3 protein. The repertoire consists of 400,000 to 500,000 distinct CDR3 sequences, with around 14% occurring once and the leading ten covering about 17%. This clonotype was seen ten or more times. What it binds is not known. CDR1 and CDR2 (germline): WSHSY, SAAADI. Trimming stripped 5 bases from V and 5 bases from J, with 21 bases between. The CDR3 totals 16 residues. This rearrangement joins TRBV10-2 to TRBJ1-2; perhaps TRBD1 as D (6 bases). Sequencing input: blood. The TCR comes from a woman aged 18-29 years with Graves' hyperthyroidism. DNA of the CDR3: TGCGCCAGCAGTCAAATTTTAGGGGGGAACAGATATGGCTACACCTTC. Translated, it gives CASSQILGGNRYGYTF.